The clone carrying this T cell receptor (beta chain) has ten or more counts. Roughly three months, about 14 weeks, into antiretroviral therapy, follow-up blood was collected. No cell fractionation was done, so the repertoire covers all unsorted peripheral blood T cells. Germline values: CDR1 PRHDT, CDR2 FYEKMQ (reference sequence). The CDR3 is 14 amino acids. V was shortened by 0 bases and J by 6 bases, with 11 bases between the two germline ends. This entry comes from a study of HIV-infected patients and healthy controls. Whole-study context: The CD4:CD8 ratio increased slightly in early therapy, but CD8 counts showed no consistent change.

Alpha and beta constant-region primers primed reverse transcription of around 500 ng RNA. Each of the alpha and beta chains got its own library through chain-specific third strand synthesis with indices. The cDNA received a 5' RACE adapter containing a random hexamer plus an SP2 sequencing primer site. The library had 12-nucleotide molecular identifiers formed by two random hexamers joined together. TCRdb reprocessed the 5' RACE reads with MiXCR, giving one entry per CDR3 protein. The sample has some 10,000 distinct CDR3 sequences; nearly 6% are singletons. This rearrangement joins TRBV13 to TRBJ1-1, with unresolved D. This clonotype was sampled from an adult with HIV infection. The donor label of this sample is uncertain. The sample was blood, taken during antiretroviral therapy. This CDR3 is CASSLGRRQAEAFF. In DNA, the CDR3 is TGTGCCAGCAGCTTAGGCAGGCGCCAGGCTGAAGCTTTCTTT.